This TCR beta chain was identified in a study of T cell clusters in autoimmune cytopenias (dated by TCRdb to 2018 to 2020). For context, the study as a whole: Among healthy donor controls, the mean age was roughly 56 years, the median age was around 61 years, and about half of the roughly 43 were female. TRB and IGH repertoires from peripheral blood were sequenced in autoimmune cytopenia patients at active disease and during treatment follow-up, with healthy, CLL and autoimmune hepatitis controls included alongside. The study aimed to test whether autoimmune cytopenia patients carry a disease-specific immune repertoire signature usable as a blood-based biomarker. For primary cytopenia, the controls were 25 age-matched healthy donors, and for secondary cytopenia, the controls were more than twelve age-matched CLL patients. Per sample, TRB sequencing gave a median depth of roughly 52,000 reads and a median of approximately 2,400 distinct TRB clonotypes. Autoimmune hepatitis repertoires were compared with those of under 25 age- and sex-matched healthy donors.

Notes on this clonotype: Its antigen is unknown.

Study-wide conclusions, independent of this receptor: Shifts in the TRB repertoire, including less even repertoires in secondary cytopenia and CLL, were mostly a reflection of lymphoma bias and not of autoimmunity. Healthy donors had almost three times as many exclusive TRB clusters as active autoimmune hepatitis patients, a finding consistent with an autoimmunity-wide signature. The T cell clusters were defined only in silico, and the functional role of the clusters still needed to be validated experimentally. A lack of physiological T cell clusters in primary autoimmune cytopenia patients was suggested by GLIPH, as 51 clusters were found to be exclusive to healthy donors versus roughly 18 exclusive to patients. The cluster-lack signature was not observed for secondary cytopenia versus CLL, as the signature was apparently masked by the dominant lymphoma-associated repertoire.

TRB rearrangements were amplified by multiplex PCR following a touch-down protocol, with the TRB-A and TRB-B primer pools mixed in one tube. Illumina adapters and sample indices were added to the amplicons through two consecutive PCR reactions performed with Phusion HS II polymerase. The amplicons were purified from gel with the NucleoSpin Gel and PCR Clean-up kit, after which the amplicons were quantified by Qubit and checked for quality on an Agilent 2100 Bioanalyzer. Libraries were sequenced on an Illumina MiSeq using 600-cycle, single-indexed, paired-end runs. Regarding the original processing steps: MiXCR version 2.1.12, together with the default MiXCR reference library, was used to align and assemble the TRB reads. A clone was defined by each unique CDR3 nucleotide sequence, and analysis was restricted to productive sequences with at least two reads. Repertoire diversity was assessed by alpha-parameterized diversity profiles (alpha 0 to 5), including Shannon (alpha 1) and Simpson (alpha 2) indices, computed with an R script. The tcR package was used to compute combinatorial TRB VJ usage, and cohorts were compared on this usage by principal component analysis with ade4. Using GLIPH, TCRbeta CDR3s were clustered on pairs of cohorts matched for age and read depth, and a Wilcoxon test was used to compare cluster frequencies. Following reprocessing of the reads by TCRdb, the data hold one row per CDR3 protein sequence and no DNA is available. These V and J calls rely on TCRdb rather than the paper's analysis. The sample's clone listing holds several thousand distinct CDR3 sequences. The ten largest clones add up to roughly a third of the sample.

Its CDR3 holds 18 amino acids, cysteine through phenylalanine. No DNA was logged. Per sample, about 250 ng of peripheral blood genomic DNA, approximately 41,000 genome equivalents, was used for TRB amplification. These data also formed part of another study, on T cell repertoires in aging, cancer and after chemotherapy. As that second study puts it: Donors spanned six age groups from 30 or younger to 70 or older, with at least three individuals per group. TCR repertoires from healthy donor controls were recorded over periods of several months to years and showed clear clonal overlap between repeated samplings. In total, the full dataset held millions of TCR reads. Compared with age-matched healthy donors, untreated patients with hematological or solid cancers had significantly lower TCR diversity and higher clonality in blood. In healthy donors, the drop in TCR diversity with age came mainly from a loss of richness, whereas in cancer patients a loss of evenness also played a part. An increase in median generation probability over the chemotherapy interval was observed in both cancer cohorts, suggesting that the repertoire was reconstituted through rebound thymic output. According to the authors, the repertoire data do not allow conclusions to be drawn about immunological memory after chemotherapy. Peripheral blood TCR beta repertoires from healthy donors and cancer patients were profiled to examine immunoaging and T cell reconstitution after chemotherapy. Alongside 95 to 100 healthy donors serving as a reference group, the cohort included some 220 cancer patients, of whom 90 to 94 had hematological cancers and approximately 120 had solid cancers. TRB sequences were processed with MiXCR versions 2.12 and 3.0.5. The repertoire metrics were Shannon diversity, evenness, clonality (defined as one minus evenness), and alpha-parameterized diversity profiles covering alpha 0 to 5. The IGoR algorithm was used to calculate generation probabilities for clones in the paired samples taken before and after chemotherapy.

The chain uses TRBV12-3 or TRBV12-4 and TRBJ2-2; TCRdb outputs TRBD2, but without DNA this stays unchecked. Sequencing input: peripheral blood. The receptor was isolated from a human donor in good health. CDR3 protein: CASSFPSGIPARTGELFF.